Listed below are T cell receptor beta chains from one sample, sequenced in a study of blood T cell repertoires in COVID-19. Assay: immunoSEQ multiplex PCR; the TCRdb copy retains only in-frame clones and omits some. The profile shows approximately 120,000 clones, 85% to 90% of them singletons. Source material: peripheral blood. Receptors were obtained from a human donor in a cohort sampled during active COVID-19. Each CDR3 is given with its conserved first and last residue. The D gene is left open where the match is weak. Only some rows state a clone size, as once, few, many or a class for expanded clones.

J gene | V gene | D gene | clone size | CDR3 protein | CDR3 DNA
TRBJ2-5 | TRBV18 | NA | NA | CASSPLFRGETQYF | TGTGCCAGCTCACCCCTCTTCAGGGGAGAGACCCAGTACTTC
TRBJ2-2 | TRBV20-1 | NA | NA | CSASRLPNTGELFF | TGCAGTGCTAGTCGACTACCAAACACCGGGGAGCTGTTTTTT
TRBJ2-3 | TRBV28 | TRBD1 | NA | CASSLLDRGYVTQYF | TGTGCCAGCAGTTTATTAGACAGGGGCTATGTTACGCAGTATTTT
TRBJ2-7 | TRBV7-2 | NA | NA | CASSSSTPGHEQYF | TGTGCCAGCAGCTCGTCTACCCCAGGGCACGAGCAGTACTTC
TRBJ1-2 | TRBV12-5 | TRBD1 | NA | CASGLGGQGALKGYTF | TGTGCTAGTGGTTTGGGGGGACAGGGGGCGCTGAAAGGCTACACCTTC
TRBJ1-1 | TRBV5-6 | NA | NA | CASSLWGNRVSGTEAFF | TGTGCCAGCAGCTTGTGGGGGAACAGGGTCTCCGGCACTGAAGCTTTCTTT
TRBJ1-1 | TRBV10-3 | NA | NA | CAISDGVMNTEAFF | TGTGCCATCAGTGACGGAGTAATGAACACTGAAGCTTTCTTT
TRBJ1-1 | TRBV9 | TRBD1 | NA | CASSRQGAGGAFF | TGTGCCAGCAGCCGACAGGGGGCCGGCGGAGCTTTCTTT
TRBJ2-7 | TRBV28 | TRBD1 | once | CASRTPGQAYEQYF | TGTGCCAGCCGAACCCCGGGACAGGCCTACGAGCAGTACTTC
TRBJ1-1 | TRBV19 | NA | NA | CATINLLNTEAFF | TGTGCGACAATAAACCTGCTTAACACTGAAGCTTTCTTT
TRBJ2-1 | TRBV12-3/TRBV12-4 | TRBD2 | NA | CASKLGGDEQFF | TGTGCCAGCAAACTGGGGGGGGATGAGCAGTTCTTC
TRBJ1-5 | TRBV28 | NA | NA | CASRRGDQPQHF | TGTGCCAGCAGAAGGGGTGATCAGCCCCAGCATTTT
TRBJ2-3 | TRBV5-1 | TRBD2 | NA | CASSPGLAGGRTFTDTQYF | TGCGCCAGCAGCCCGGGACTAGCGGGGGGGCGAACATTCACAGATACGCAGTATTTT
TRBJ2-2 | TRBV9 | NA | once | CASSVGTPTGELFF | TGTGCCAGCAGCGTGGGGACACCGACCGGGGAGCTGTTTTTT
TRBJ2-5 | TRBV9 | TRBD1 | NA | CASSEGDRVQETQYF | TGTGCCAGCAGCGAGGGGGACAGGGTACAAGAGACCCAGTACTTC
TRBJ2-5 | TRBV5-1 | NA | NA | CASSRARRALETQYF | TGCGCCAGCAGCCGTGCGCGGAGGGCCCTAGAGACCCAGTACTTC
TRBJ2-1 | TRBV13 | TRBD2 | few | CASSRRTSGRPYNEQFF | TGTGCCAGCAGCCGTAGGACTAGCGGGAGACCCTACAATGAGCAGTTCTTC
TRBJ1-5 | TRBV25-1 | NA | NA | CASSEGGQPQHF | TGTGCCAGCAGTGAAGGCGGACAGCCCCAGCATTTT
TRBJ2-1 | TRBV15 | TRBD2 | NA | CATSMLRTSGGAREQFF | TGTGCCACCAGCATGTTACGGACTAGCGGGGGGGCGAGGGAGCAGTTCTTC
TRBJ2-6 | TRBV11-1 | TRBD1 | NA | CASSPGTVGANVLTF | TGTGCCAGCAGCCCCGGGACAGTAGGAGCCAACGTCCTGACTTTC
TRBJ2-7 | TRBV7-8 | NA | few | CASSPGRSLSYEQYF | TGTGCCAGCAGCCCTGGGAGGAGCCTCTCCTACGAGCAGTACTTC
TRBJ2-3 | TRBV28 | TRBD2 | NA | CASSSPGLAGDTQYF | TGTGCCAGCAGTTCCCCGGGACTAGCGGGAGATACGCAGTATTTT
TRBJ1-5 | TRBV2 | TRBD1 | NA | CASRTGDGQPQHF | TGTGCCAGCAGGACAGGGGACGGACAGCCCCAGCATTTT
TRBJ1-2 | TRBV2 | NA | once | CASRVGENYGYTF | TGTGCCAGCAGAGTCGGGGAGAACTATGGCTACACCTTC
TRBJ1-2 | TRBV6-5 | NA | NA | CASSNGEFNYGYTF | TGTGCCAGCAGTAACGGGGAGTTTAACTATGGCTACACCTTC